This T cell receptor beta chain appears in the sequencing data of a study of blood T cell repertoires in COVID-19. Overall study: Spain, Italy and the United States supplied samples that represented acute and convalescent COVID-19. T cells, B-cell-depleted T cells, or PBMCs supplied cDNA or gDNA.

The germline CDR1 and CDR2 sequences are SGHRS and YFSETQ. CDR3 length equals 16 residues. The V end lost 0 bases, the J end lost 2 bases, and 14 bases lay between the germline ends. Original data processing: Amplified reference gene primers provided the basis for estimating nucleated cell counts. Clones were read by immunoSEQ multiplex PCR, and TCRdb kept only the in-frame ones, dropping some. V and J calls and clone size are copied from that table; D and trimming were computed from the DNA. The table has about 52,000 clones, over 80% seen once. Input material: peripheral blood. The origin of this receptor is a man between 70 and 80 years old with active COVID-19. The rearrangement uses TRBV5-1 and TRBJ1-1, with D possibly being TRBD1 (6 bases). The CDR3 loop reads CASSLGPGGRNTEAFF. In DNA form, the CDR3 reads TGCGCCAGCAGCTTGGGCCCCGGGGGGCGAAACACTGAAGCTTTCTTT.